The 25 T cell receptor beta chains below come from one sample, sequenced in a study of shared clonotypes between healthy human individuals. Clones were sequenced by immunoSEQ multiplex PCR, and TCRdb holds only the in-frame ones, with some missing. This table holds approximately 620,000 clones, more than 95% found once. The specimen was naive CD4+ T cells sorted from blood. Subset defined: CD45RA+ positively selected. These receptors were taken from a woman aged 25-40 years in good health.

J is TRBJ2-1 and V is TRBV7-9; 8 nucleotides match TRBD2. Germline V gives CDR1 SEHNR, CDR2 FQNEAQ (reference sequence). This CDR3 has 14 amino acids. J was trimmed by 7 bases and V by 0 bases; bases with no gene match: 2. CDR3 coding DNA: TGTGCCAGCAGCTTAGCGGGACTAGATAATGAGCAGTTCTTC. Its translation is CASSLAGLDNEQFF.

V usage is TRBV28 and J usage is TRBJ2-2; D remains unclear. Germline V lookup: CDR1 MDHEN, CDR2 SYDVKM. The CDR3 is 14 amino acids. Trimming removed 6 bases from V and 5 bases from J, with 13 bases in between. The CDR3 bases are TGTGCCAGCAGGGACGGTCCCTCTACCGGGGAGCTGTTTTTT. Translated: CASRDGPSTGELFF.

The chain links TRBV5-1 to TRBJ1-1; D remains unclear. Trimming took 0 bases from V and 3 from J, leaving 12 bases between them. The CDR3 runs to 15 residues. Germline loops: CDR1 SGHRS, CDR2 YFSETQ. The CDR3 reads CASSLGVGMYTEAFF. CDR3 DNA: TGCGCCAGCAGCTTGGGTGTCGGGATGTACACTGAAGCTTTCTTT.

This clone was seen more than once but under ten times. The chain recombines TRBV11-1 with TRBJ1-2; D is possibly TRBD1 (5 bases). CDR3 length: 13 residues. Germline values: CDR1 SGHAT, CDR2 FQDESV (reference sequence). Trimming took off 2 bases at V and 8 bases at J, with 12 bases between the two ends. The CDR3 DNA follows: TGTGCCAGCAGCTTATCAGGGTTGACGGGCTACACCTTC. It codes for CASSLSGLTGYTF.

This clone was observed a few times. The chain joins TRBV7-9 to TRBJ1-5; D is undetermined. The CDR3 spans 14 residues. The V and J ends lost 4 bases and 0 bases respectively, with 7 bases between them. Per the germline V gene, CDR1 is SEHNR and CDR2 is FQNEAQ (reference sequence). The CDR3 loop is CASSSGGSNQPQHF. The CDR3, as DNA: TGTGCCAGCAGCTCCGGAGGTAGCAATCAGCCCCAGCATTTT. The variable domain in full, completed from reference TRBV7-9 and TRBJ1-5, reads DTGVSQNPRHKITKRGQNVTFRCDPISEHNRLYWYRQTLGQGPEFLTYFQNEAQLEKSRLLSDRFSAERPKGSFSTLEIQRTEQGDSAMYLCASSSGGSNQPQHFGDGTRLSIL.

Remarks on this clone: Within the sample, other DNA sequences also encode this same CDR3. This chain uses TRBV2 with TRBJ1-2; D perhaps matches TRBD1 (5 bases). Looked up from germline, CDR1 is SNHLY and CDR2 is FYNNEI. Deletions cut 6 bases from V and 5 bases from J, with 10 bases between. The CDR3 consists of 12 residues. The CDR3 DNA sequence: TGTGCCAGCAGGCAGGGTACTTATGGCTACACCTTC. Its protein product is CASRQGTYGYTF.

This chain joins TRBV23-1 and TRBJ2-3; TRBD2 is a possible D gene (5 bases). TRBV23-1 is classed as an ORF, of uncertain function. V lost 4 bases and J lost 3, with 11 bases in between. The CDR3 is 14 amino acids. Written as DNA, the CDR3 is TGCGCCAGCAGTCTAAGCGGTCCGACAGATACGCAGTATTTT. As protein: CASSLSGPTDTQYF.

CDR3: CASSWASGSTSTDTQYF. The CDR3 DNA follows: TGTGCCAGCAGTTGGGCTAGCGGGAGCACTAGCACAGATACGCAGTATTTT. The chain uses TRBV27 and TRBJ2-3; 10 bases are shared with TRBD2. The CDR3 loop spans 17 amino acids. With 4 bases clipped from V and 0 bases from J, the junction kept 7 bases outside the gene matches. Germline CDR1 reads MNHEY; CDR2 reads SMNVEV (reference sequence).

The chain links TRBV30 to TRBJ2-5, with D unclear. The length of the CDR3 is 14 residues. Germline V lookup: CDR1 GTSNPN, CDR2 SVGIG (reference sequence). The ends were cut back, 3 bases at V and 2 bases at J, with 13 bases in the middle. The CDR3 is CAWSPLAPQETQYF. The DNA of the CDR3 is TGTGCCTGGAGCCCCCTCGCCCCTCAAGAGACCCAGTACTTC.

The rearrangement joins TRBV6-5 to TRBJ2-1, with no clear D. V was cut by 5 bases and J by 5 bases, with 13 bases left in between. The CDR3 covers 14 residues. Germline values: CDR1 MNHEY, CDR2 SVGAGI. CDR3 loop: CASSPRGPDNEQFF. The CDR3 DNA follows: TGTGCCAGCAGTCCTCGAGGACCCGACAATGAGCAGTTCTTC.

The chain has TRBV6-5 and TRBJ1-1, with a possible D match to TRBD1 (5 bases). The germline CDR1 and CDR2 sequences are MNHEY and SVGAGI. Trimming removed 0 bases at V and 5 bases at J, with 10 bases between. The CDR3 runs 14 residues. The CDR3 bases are TGTGCCAGCAGTTACTCGCCGGGGGGAACTGAAGCTTTCTTT. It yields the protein CASSYSPGGTEAFF.

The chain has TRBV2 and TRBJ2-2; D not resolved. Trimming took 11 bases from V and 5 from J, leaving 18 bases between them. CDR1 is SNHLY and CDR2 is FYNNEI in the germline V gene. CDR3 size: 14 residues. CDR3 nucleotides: TGTGCCTTAGCAATTTTTGCGGAGACCGGGGAGCTGTTTTTT. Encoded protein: CALAIFAETGELFF.

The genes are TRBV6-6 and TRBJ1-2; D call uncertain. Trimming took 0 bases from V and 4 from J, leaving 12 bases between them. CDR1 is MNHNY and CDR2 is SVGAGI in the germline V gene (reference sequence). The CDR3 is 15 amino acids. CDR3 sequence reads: CASSYSTRLSYGYTF. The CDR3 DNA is TGTGCCAGCAGTTACTCGACCCGGCTTAGCTATGGCTACACCTTC.

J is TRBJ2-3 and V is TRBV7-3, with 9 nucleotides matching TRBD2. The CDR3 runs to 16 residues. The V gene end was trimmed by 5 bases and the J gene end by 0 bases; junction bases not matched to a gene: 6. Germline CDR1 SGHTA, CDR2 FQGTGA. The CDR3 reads CASSPTSGPSTDTQYF. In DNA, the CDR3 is TGTGCCAGCAGCCCAACTAGCGGGCCTAGCACAGATACGCAGTATTTT.

The CDR3 DNA reads TGTGCCAGCAGCTCGGGACGGTCTAGGGAAAAACTGTTTTTT. Translation: CASSSGRSREKLFF. This sequence joins TRBV7-2 and TRBJ1-4, with D possibly TRBD1 on 5 matching bases. This CDR3 comprises 14 residues. Germline V gives CDR1 SGHTA, CDR2 FQGNSA. The V and J ends lost 4 bases and 8 bases respectively, with 14 bases between them.

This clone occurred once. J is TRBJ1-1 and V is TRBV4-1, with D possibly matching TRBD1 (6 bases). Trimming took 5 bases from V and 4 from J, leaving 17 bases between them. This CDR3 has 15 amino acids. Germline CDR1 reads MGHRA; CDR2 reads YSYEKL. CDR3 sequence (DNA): TGCGCCAGCAGCTTTGAACAGGGTCTCGCCACTGAAGCTTTCTTT. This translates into CASSFEQGLATEAFF.

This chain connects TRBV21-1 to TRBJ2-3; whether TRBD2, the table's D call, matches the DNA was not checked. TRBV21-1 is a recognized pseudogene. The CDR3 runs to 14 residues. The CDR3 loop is CARNPLARTDTQYF. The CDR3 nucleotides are TGTGCCAGGAACCCCCTAGCGCGCACAGATACGCAGTATTTT.

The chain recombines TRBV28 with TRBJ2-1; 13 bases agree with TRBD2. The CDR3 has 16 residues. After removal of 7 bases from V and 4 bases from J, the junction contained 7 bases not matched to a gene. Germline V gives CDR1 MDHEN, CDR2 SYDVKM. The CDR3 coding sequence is TGTGCCAGCACCCAACTAGCGGGAGGGTCTTACAATGAGCAGTTCTTC. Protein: CASTQLAGGSYNEQFF.

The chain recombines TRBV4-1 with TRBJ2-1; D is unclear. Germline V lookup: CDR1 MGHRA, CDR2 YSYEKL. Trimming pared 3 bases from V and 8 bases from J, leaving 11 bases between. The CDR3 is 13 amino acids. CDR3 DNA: TGCGCCAGCAGCCAGACCGGTAGTCATGAGCAGTTCTTC. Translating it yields CASSQTGSHEQFF.

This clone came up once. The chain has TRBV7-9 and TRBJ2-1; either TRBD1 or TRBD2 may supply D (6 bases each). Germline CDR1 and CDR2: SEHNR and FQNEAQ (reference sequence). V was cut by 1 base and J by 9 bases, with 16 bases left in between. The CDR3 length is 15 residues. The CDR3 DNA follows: TGTGCCAGCAGCTTAGGTCAGGGGAGGTTCGGTGAGCAGTTCTTC. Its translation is CASSLGQGRFGEQFF.

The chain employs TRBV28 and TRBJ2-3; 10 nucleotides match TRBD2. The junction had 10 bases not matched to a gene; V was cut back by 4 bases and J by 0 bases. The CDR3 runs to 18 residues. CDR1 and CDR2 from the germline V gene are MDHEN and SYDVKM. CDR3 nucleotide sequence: TGTGCCAGCAGTTCCGCGGGACTAGCGCGATCTAGCACAGATACGCAGTATTTT. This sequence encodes CASSSAGLARSSTDTQYF.

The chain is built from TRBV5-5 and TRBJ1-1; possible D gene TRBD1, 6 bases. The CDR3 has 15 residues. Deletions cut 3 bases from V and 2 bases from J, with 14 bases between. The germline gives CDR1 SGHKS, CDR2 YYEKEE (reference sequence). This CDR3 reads CASSWARGANTEAFF. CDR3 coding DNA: TGTGCCAGCAGCTGGGCAAGGGGGGCAAACACTGAAGCTTTCTTT.

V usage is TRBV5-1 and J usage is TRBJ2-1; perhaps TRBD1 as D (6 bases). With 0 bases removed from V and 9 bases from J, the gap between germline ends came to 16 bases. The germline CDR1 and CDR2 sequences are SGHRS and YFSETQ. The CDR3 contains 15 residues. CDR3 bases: TGCGCCAGCAGCTTGGGCCAGGGGTTCTCAAGTGAGCAGTTCTTC. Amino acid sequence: CASSLGQGFSSEQFF.

The CDR3 coding sequence is TGTGCCATCAGTGAGGAGACCGGGACCAGCGAGCAGTACTTC. This sequence encodes CAISEETGTSEQYF. The gene calls are TRBV10-3 and TRBJ2-7; D tentatively fits TRBD1 or TRBD2 (5 bases each). CDR3 length: 14 amino acids. CDR1 ENHRY and CDR2 SYGVKD come from the germline V gene. V lost 2 bases to trimming and J lost 6 bases, with 14 bases between them.

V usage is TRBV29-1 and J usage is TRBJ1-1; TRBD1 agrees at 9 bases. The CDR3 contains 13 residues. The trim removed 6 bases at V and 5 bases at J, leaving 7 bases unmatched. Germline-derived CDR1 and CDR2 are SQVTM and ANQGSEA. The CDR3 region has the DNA TGCAGCGTAATGACAGGGGGAGGAACTGAAGCTTTCTTT. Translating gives CSVMTGGGTEAFF.